This TCR beta chain was recovered during a study of T cell repertoires in cytomegalovirus infection. Study in general: Shared public TCR beta signatures pointed to both CMV infection and a matching HLA type.

The V end was cut by 5 bases, the J end by 8 bases, with 13 bases between. The CDR3 extends over 14 amino acids. Germline CDR1 SEHNR, CDR2 FQNEAQ (reference sequence). This clonotype was found a few times. Its antigen remains unknown. Findings and caveats of the study: Carriers of CMV and the relevant HLA type were discriminated by public TCR beta frequency.

A single record per CDR3 protein comes from TCRdb applying MiXCR to the reads. The data contain around 430,000 distinct CDR3 sequences, more than 40% of them singletons. The chain uses TRBV7-9 and TRBJ1-6; D gene uncertain. The TCR comes from a human donor in good health (CMV status not recorded). Some clones in this sample may be carry-over from other donors' samples. The sample consisted of cultured PBMCs, taken from culture after CMV antigen stimulation. CDR3 sequence: CASSPGLRDSPLHF. DNA of the CDR3: TGTGCCAGCAGCCCCGGACTCCGGGATTCACCCCTCCACTTT.